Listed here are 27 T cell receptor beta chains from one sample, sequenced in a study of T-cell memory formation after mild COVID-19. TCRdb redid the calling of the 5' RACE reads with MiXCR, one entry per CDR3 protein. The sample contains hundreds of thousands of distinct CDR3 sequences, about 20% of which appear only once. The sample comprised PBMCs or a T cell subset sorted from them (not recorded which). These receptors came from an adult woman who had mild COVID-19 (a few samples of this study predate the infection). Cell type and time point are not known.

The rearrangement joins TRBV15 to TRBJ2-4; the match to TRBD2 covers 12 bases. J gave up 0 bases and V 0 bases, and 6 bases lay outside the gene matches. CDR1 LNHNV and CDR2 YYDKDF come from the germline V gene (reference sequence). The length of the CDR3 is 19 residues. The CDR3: CATSRDTSGGFVAKNIQYF. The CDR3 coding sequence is TGTGCCACCAGCAGAGATACTAGCGGGGGGTTTGTAGCCAAAAACATTCAGTACTTC.

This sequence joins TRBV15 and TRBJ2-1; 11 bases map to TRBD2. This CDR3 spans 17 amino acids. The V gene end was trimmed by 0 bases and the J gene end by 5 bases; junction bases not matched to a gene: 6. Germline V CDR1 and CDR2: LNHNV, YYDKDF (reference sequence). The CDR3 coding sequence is TGTGCCACCAGCAGAGATCTTAGCGGGGGGGCCGACAATGAGCAGTTCTTC. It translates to CATSRDLSGGADNEQFF.

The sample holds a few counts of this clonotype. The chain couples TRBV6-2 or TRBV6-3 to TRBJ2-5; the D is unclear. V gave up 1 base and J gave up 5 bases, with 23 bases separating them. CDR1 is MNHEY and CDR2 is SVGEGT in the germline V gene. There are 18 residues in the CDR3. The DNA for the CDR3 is TGTGCCAGCAGTTACTGGTCCACGGGCACTGACGATGGGGAGACCCAGTACTTC. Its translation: CASSYWSTGTDDGETQYF.

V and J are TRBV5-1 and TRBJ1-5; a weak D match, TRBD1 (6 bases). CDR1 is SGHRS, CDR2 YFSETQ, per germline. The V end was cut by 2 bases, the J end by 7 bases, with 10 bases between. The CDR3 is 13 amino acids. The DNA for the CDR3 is TGCGCCAGCAGCTTTGCAGGGGCACAGCCCCAGCATTTT. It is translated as CASSFAGAQPQHF.

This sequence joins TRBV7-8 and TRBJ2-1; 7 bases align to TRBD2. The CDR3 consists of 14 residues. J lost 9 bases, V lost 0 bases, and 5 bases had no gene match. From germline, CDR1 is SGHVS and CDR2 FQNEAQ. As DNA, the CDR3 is TGTGCCAGCAGCTTAGCCCCCGGGACTATTGAGCAGTTCTTC. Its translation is CASSLAPGTIEQFF. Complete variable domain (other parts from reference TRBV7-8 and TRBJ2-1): GAGVSQSPRYKVAKRGQDVALRCDPISGHVSLFWYQQALGQGPEFLTYFQNEAQLDKSGLPSDRFFAERPEGSVSTLKIQRTQQEDSAVYLCASSLAPGTIEQFFGPGTRLTVL.

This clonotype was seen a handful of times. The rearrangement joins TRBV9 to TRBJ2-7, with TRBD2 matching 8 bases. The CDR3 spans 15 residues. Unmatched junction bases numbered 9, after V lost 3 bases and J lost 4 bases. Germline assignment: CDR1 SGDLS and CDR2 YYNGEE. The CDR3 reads CASSAQGLGPYEQYF. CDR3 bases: TGTGCCAGCAGCGCGCAGGGACTAGGACCATACGAGCAGTACTTC.

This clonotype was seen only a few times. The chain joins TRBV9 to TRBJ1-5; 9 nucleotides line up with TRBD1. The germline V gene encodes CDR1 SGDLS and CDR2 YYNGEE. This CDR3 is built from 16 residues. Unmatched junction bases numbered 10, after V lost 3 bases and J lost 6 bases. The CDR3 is CASSAAGTGFFQPQHF. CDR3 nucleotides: TGTGCCAGCAGCGCCGCCGGGACAGGGTTTTTTCAGCCCCAGCATTTT.

The CDR3 sequence: CSARGGEYEQYF. The CDR3 bases are TGCAGTGCTAGAGGGGGGGAGTACGAGCAGTACTTC. This rearrangement joins TRBV20-1 to TRBJ2-7; D possibly corresponds to TRBD2 (6 bases). Germline V gene data show CDR1 as DFQATT and CDR2 as SNEGSKA (reference sequence). The CDR3 has 12 residues. Trimming pared 1 base from V and 4 bases from J, leaving 8 bases between.

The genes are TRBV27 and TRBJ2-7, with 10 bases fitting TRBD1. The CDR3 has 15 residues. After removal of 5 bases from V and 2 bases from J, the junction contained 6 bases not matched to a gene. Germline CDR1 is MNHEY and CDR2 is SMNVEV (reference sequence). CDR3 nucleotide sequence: TGTGCCAGCAGTGTTCGGACAGGGGGGACCTACGAGCAGTACTTC. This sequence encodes CASSVRTGGTYEQYF.

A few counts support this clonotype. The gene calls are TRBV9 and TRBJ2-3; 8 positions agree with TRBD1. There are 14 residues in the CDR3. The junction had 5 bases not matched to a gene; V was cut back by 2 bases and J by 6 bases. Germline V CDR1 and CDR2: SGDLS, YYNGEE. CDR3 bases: TGTGCCAGCAGCGTGTCAGGGGGCTTGGATACGCAGTATTTT. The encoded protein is CASSVSGGLDTQYF.

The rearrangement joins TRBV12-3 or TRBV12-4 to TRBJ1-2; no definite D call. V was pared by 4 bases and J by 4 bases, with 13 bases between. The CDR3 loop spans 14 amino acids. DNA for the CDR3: TGTGCCAGCAGTTATGGGCGGGCCGGCTATGGCTACACCTTC. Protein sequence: CASSYGRAGYGYTF.

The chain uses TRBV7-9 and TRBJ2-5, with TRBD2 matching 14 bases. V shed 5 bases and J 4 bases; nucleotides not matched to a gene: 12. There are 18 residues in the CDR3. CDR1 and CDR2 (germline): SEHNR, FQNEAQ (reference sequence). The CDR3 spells CASSGRLAGGINTETQYF. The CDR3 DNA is TGTGCCAGCAGCGGTAGACTAGCGGGGGGGATAAACACAGAGACCCAGTACTTC.

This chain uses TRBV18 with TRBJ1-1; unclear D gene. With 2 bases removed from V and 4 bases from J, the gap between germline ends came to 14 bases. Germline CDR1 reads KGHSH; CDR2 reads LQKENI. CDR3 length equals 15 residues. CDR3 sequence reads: CASSPSVRVRTEAFF. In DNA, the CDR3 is TGTGCCAGCTCACCATCGGTTCGGGTTCGCACTGAAGCTTTCTTT.

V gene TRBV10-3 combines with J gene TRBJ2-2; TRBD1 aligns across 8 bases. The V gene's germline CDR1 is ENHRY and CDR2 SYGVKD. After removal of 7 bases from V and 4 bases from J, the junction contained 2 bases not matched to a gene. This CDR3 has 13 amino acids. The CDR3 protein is CAINGQGTGELFF. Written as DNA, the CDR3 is TGTGCCATCAATGGACAGGGCACCGGGGAGCTGTTTTTT.

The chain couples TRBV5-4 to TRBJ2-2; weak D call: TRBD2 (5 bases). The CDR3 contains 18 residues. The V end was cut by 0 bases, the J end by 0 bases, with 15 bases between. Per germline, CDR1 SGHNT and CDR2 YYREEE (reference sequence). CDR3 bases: TGTGCCAGCAGCTTGGGTGGAGGTGGCGTAGCGAACACCGGGGAGCTGTTTTTT. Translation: CASSLGGGGVANTGELFF.

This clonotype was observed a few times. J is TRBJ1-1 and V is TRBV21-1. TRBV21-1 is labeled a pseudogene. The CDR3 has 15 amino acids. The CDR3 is CASSVLTLANTEAFF. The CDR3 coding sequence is TGTGCCAGCAGCGTCCTCACCTTGGCGAACACTGAAGCTTTCTTT.

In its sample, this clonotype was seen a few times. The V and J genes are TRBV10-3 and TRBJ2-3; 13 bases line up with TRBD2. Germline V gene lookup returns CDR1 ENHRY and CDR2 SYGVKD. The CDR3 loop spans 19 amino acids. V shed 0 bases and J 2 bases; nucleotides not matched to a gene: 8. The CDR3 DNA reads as TGTGCCATCAGTGAGTCGAAACTAGCGGGGGGGCCGAACACAGATACGCAGTATTTT. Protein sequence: CAISESKLAGGPNTDTQYF.

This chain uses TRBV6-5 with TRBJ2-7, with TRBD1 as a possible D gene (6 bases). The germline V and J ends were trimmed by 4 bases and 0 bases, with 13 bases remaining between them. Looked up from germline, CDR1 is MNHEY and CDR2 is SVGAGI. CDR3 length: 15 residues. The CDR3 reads CASSWTQGHSYEQYF. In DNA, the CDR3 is TGTGCCAGCAGTTGGACCCAGGGGCACTCCTACGAGCAGTACTTC.

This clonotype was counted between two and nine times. CDR3 DNA sequence: TGCGCCAGCAGCCTGACCCCCGGGAGCAATCAGCCCCAGCATTTT. Its protein is CASSLTPGSNQPQHF. The chain combines TRBV5-1 with TRBJ1-5; D is ambiguous. This CDR3 region has 15 residues. CDR1 and CDR2 (germline): SGHRS, YFSETQ. Between the trimmed V and J ends, which lost 4 bases and 1 base, there was a span of 12 bases.

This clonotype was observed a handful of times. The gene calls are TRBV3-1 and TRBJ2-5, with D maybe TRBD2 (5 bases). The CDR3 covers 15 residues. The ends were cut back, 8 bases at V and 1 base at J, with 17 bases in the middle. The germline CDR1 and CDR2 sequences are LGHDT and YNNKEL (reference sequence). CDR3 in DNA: TGTGCCAGCGGAGGCCGAAGGGAACTCCAAGAGACCCAGTACTTC. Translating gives CASGGRRELQETQYF.

CDR3: CASSQFGRGGDNEQFF. CDR3 coding DNA: TGTGCCAGCAGCCAATTTGGGCGGGGGGGTGACAATGAGCAGTTCTTC. The chain uses TRBV14 and TRBJ2-1; 9 bases align to TRBD2. CDR3 length: 16 amino acids. CDR1 SGHDN and CDR2 FVKESK come from the germline V gene. The J segment lost 5 bases and the V segment lost 2 bases, leaving 7 bases of the junction unmatched.

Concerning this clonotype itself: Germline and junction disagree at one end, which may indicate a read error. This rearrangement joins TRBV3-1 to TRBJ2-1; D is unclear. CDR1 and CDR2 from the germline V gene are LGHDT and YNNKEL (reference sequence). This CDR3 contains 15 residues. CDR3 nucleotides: TGTGCCTGCAGCCAAGCTCAGGTGGCCTACAATGAGCAGTTCTTC. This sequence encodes CACSQAQVAYNEQFF.

The DNA for the CDR3 is TGTGCCAGCAGTCCCCGTCGGGGGGGCGACAATGAGCAGTTCTTC. Translated: CASSPRRGGDNEQFF. This rearrangement joins TRBV2 to TRBJ2-1; 8 bases align to TRBD2. V shed 5 bases and J 5 bases; nucleotides not matched to a gene: 8. CDR3 length equals 15 residues. Germline V gene lookup returns CDR1 SNHLY and CDR2 FYNNEI.

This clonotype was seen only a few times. The CDR3 nucleotides are TGTGCCAGCAGTAGAAGGGTTAGCGACGAGCAGTACTTC. This translates into CASSRRVSDEQYF. V is TRBV6-6 and J is TRBJ2-7; D possibly corresponds to TRBD2 (5 bases). The CDR3 spans 13 residues. V gave up 5 bases and J gave up 5 bases, with 13 bases separating them. Germline CDR1 and CDR2: MNHNY and SVGAGI (reference sequence).

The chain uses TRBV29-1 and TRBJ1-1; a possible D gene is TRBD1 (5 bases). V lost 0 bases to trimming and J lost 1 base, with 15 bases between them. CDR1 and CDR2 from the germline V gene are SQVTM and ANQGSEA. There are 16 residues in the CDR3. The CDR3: CSVEDRGQDENTEAFF. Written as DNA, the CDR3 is TGCAGCGTTGAAGATAGGGGCCAGGACGAGAACACTGAAGCTTTCTTT.

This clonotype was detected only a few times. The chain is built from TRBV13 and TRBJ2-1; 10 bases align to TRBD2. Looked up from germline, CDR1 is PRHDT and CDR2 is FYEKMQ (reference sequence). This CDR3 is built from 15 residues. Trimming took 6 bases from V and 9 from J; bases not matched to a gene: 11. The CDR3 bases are TGTGCCAGCAGACCCAGCGGGGGGGCGGTGCGTGAGCAGTTCTTC. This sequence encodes CASRPSGGAVREQFF. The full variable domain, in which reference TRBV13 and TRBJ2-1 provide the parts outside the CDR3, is AAGVIQSPRHLIKEKRETATLKCYPIPRHDTVYWYQQGPGQDPQFLISFYEKMQSDKGSIPDRFSAQQFSDYHSELNMSSLELGDSALYFCASRPSGGAVREQFFGPGTRLTVL.

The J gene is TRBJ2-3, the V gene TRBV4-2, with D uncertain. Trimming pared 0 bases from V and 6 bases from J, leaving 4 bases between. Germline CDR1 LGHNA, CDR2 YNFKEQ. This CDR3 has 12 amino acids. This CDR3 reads CASSQDLDTQYF. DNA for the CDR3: TGTGCCAGCAGCCAAGATTTGGATACGCAGTATTTT.